This T cell receptor beta chain was sequenced during a study of graft-versus-host responses after intestinal transplantation. Study-level background: Among the recipients, all got anti-thymocyte globulin induction and then tacrolimus and steroids for around 3 years.

To note about this clone: Its antigen remains unknown.

Only in-frame clones appear in the TCRdb table, and some are missing; sequencing was by immunoSEQ multiplex PCR. The sample shows approximately 90,000 clones, 85% to 95% of them seen only once. This CDR3 comprises 15 residues. The germline V gene has CDR1 MNHEY and CDR2 SVGAGI. V lost 5 bases, J lost 4 bases, and 7 bases stayed unmatched. Material: unstimulated CD8+ T cells sorted from spleen or lymph node cells, obtained before transplant. The sequence was obtained from a human donor who was the organ donor for an intestinal transplant. The V call is TRBV6-5, the J call TRBJ1-5, with 8 positions matching TRBD1. This CDR3 is CASSTRQGRNQPQHF. Written as DNA, the CDR3 is TGTGCCAGCAGTACCCGACAGGGGCGAAATCAGCCCCAGCATTTT.